The 24 T cell receptor beta chains presented below share a single source sample, sequenced in a study of T cell repertoires in cytomegalovirus infection. Using its own MiXCR run on the reads, TCRdb lists one record per CDR3 protein. Of around 310,000 distinct CDR3 sequences listed, about a sixth were seen once; the top ten hold more than 10%. The sequencing input was PBMCs. The receptor set was obtained from a human donor in good health (CMV status not recorded). Some clones in this sample may be carry-over from other donors' samples.

V gene TRBV20-1 combines with J gene TRBJ2-5, with a weak D call TRBD2 (6 bases). This CDR3 has 18 amino acids. V was clipped by 3 bases and J by 0 bases, with 23 bases between them. Germline-derived CDR1 and CDR2 are DFQATT and SNEGSKA (reference sequence). This chain's CDR3 is CSARARRFMERDQETQYF. The CDR3 DNA reads TGCAGTGCTAGGGCTCGCCGTTTCATGGAGCGGGACCAAGAGACCCAGTACTTC.

CDR3 sequence reads: CASAEGEKLFF. CDR3 nucleotides: TGTGCCAGCGCCGAAGGAGAAAAACTGTTTTTT. The chain recombines TRBV28 with TRBJ1-4, with unresolved D. The CDR3 is made up of 11 amino acids. Trimming took 8 bases from V and 8 from J, leaving 9 bases between them. The V gene's germline CDR1 is MDHEN and CDR2 SYDVKM.

This chain connects TRBV6-6 to TRBJ2-7, with no clear D. Trimming cost V 7 bases and J 1 base, with 8 bases left between them. Germline lookup yields CDR1 MNHNY and CDR2 SVGAGI (reference sequence). The CDR3 spans 12 residues. This CDR3 reads CASMPDSYEQYF. The CDR3 DNA reads as TGTGCCAGCATGCCGGATTCCTACGAGCAGTACTTC.

The chain couples TRBV6-6 to TRBJ1-3; the D gene is possibly TRBD1 (5 bases). CDR1 and CDR2 from the germline V gene are MNHNY and SVGAGI (reference sequence). The CDR3 covers 18 residues. V was trimmed by 0 bases and J by 0 bases, leaving 15 bases between them. The CDR3 DNA follows: TGTGCCAGCAGTTACTCGAGGAGCACAGGACACTCTGGAAACACCATATATTTT. It translates to CASSYSRSTGHSGNTIYF.

This clonotype was seen more than once but under ten times. J is TRBJ2-2 and V is TRBV14; D is undetermined. The V gene's germline CDR1 is SGHDN and CDR2 FVKESK. V lost 3 bases and J lost 4, with 18 bases in between. The CDR3 extends over 17 amino acids. The CDR3 DNA reads as TGTGCCAGCAGCCACTTATTGGTCCAGGACCCCACCGGGGAGCTGTTTTTT. Protein: CASSHLLVQDPTGELFF.

This clonotype has a count of ten or more. The gene calls are TRBV12-3 or TRBV12-4 and TRBJ2-7, with 8 bases matching TRBD1. Trimming cost V 5 bases and J 6 bases; bases outside gene matches: 6. The CDR3 consists of 13 residues. The CDR3 is CASSGQGSGEQYF. The CDR3 coding sequence is TGTGCCAGCAGTGGACAGGGTTCGGGCGAGCAGTACTTC.

In this sample, this clonotype turned up a few times. The J gene is TRBJ1-1, the V gene TRBV28; D call uncertain. Germline CDR1 MDHEN, CDR2 SYDVKM. Trimming shortened V by 2 bases and J by 4 bases, and 23 bases separated the two germline ends. The CDR3 extends over 18 amino acids. CDR3 in DNA: TGTGCCAGCAGTTTACCCATATATCGACAAGCATCGGGCACTGAAGCTTTCTTT. Its protein is CASSLPIYRQASGTEAFF.

This clonotype has at least ten counts. The rearrangement joins TRBV28 to TRBJ1-4, with 8 bases that match TRBD1. CDR1 is MDHEN and CDR2 is SYDVKM in the germline V gene. The V and J ends lost 8 bases and 8 bases, in that order; junction bases with no gene match: 25. This CDR3 is 19 amino acids long. This CDR3 is CASALLGAGGASTSEKLFF. The CDR3 DNA sequence: TGTGCCAGCGCCTTGCTCGGGGCAGGGGGCGCGAGCACGAGCGAAAAACTGTTTTTT.

There are a few counts of this clonotype. The V gene is TRBV12-3 or TRBV12-4, the J gene TRBJ1-1; no clear D gene. V dropped 3 bases and J dropped 5 bases, with 13 bases sitting between them. CDR3 size: 14 residues. CDR3 protein: CASSFRGLGTEAFF. CDR3 coding DNA: TGTGCCAGCAGTTTCCGAGGACTTGGGACTGAAGCTTTCTTT.

This clonotype was observed at least ten times. This chain joins TRBV7-6 and TRBJ2-7; D may be TRBD1 (5 bases). Trimming cost V 0 bases and J 6 bases, with 9 bases left between them. The CDR3 sequence is 13 residues long. CDR1 is SGHVS and CDR2 is FNYEAQ in the germline V gene. CDR3 nucleotide sequence: TGTGCCAGCAGCTTAGCGGGGCTAAGCGAGCAGTACTTC. Its protein is CASSLAGLSEQYF.

On this clonotype itself: One junction end does not reproduce the germline sequence, and a read error may be involved. The chain is built from TRBV6-2 or TRBV6-3 and TRBJ1-5; D ambiguous. Germline V gene data show CDR1 as MNHEY and CDR2 as SVGEGT. The CDR3 is 15 residues long. The CDR3 region is CASSSHGETRHRSDF. CDR3 nucleotide sequence: TGTGCCAGCAGTTCCCACGGGGAAACAAGGCACCGGAGCGATTTT.

This clonotype was seen repeatedly, ten times or more. V gene TRBV6-1 combines with J gene TRBJ1-1; 7 bases line up with TRBD1. In germline, CDR1 is MNHNS, CDR2 SASEGT. The CDR3 has 13 amino acids. V trimming: 4 bases; J trimming: 3 bases; junction bases outside the gene matches: 2. CDR3 sequence (DNA): TGTGCCAGCAGTGGAAGGGGGCACACTGAAGCTTTCTTT. Translated, it gives CASSGRGHTEAFF.

The chain couples TRBV6-6 to TRBJ2-7; 8 bases fit TRBD1. V lost 6 bases, J lost 7 bases, and 11 bases stayed unmatched. CDR1 is MNHNY, CDR2 SVGAGI, per germline (reference sequence). The CDR3 consists of 14 residues. The CDR3 region has the DNA TGTGCCAGCAGCTTGGACAGGGCCGGGGGAGAGCAGTACTTC. This translates into CASSLDRAGGEQYF.

Only a few counts were recorded for this clonotype. The chain combines TRBV11-1 with TRBJ1-1, with 9 bases lining up with TRBD1. This CDR3 has 15 amino acids. V lost 4 bases and J lost 5; bases outside the gene matches: 8. Germline V gives CDR1 SGHAT, CDR2 FQDESV (reference sequence). DNA for the CDR3: TGTGCCAGCAGCTCCCGGGACAGGGCTTCGACTGAAGCTTTCTTT. As protein: CASSSRDRASTEAFF. The full variable domain, with the rest looked up from reference TRBV11-1 and TRBJ1-1, is EAEVAQSPRYKITEKSQAVAFWCDPISGHATLYWYRQILGQGPELLVQFQDESVVDDSQLPKDRFSAERLKGVDSTLKIQPAELGDSAMYLCASSSRDRASTEAFFGQGTRLTVV.

In its sample, this clonotype was seen a few times. The rearrangement links TRBV7-9 to TRBJ2-7, with no clear D. This CDR3 region has 15 residues. The germline CDR1 and CDR2 sequences are SEHNR and FQNEAQ (reference sequence). Trimming cost V 1 base and J 2 bases, with 12 bases left between them. The CDR3 DNA reads as TGTGCCAGCAGCTTAGGCATCCCAGGTACCTACGAGCAGTACTTC. Its translation: CASSLGIPGTYEQYF. The variable domain in full, with the rest retrieved from reference TRBV7-9 and TRBJ2-7, is DTGVSQNPRHKITKRGQNVTFRCDPISEHNRLYWYRQTLGQGPEFLTYFQNEAQLEKSRLLSDRFSAERPKGSFSTLEIQRTEQGDSAMYLCASSLGIPGTYEQYFGPGTRLTVT.

This clonotype was seen many times. The rearrangement joins TRBV12-3 or TRBV12-4 to TRBJ1-5; 7 bases fit TRBD1. The junction had 4 bases not matched to a gene; V was cut back by 5 bases and J by 3 bases. CDR3 size: 14 residues. Here the CDR3 DNA reads TGTGCCAGCAGTAAGGGACAGTTCAATCAGCCCCAGCATTTT. Translation: CASSKGQFNQPQHF.

This clonotype occurred a few times. The V call is TRBV28, the J call TRBJ1-5, with 7 nucleotides matching TRBD1. V lost 7 bases and J lost 2; bases outside the gene matches: 8. Germline loops: CDR1 MDHEN, CDR2 SYDVKM. The CDR3 is made up of 15 amino acids. The CDR3 region has the DNA TGTGCCAGCACCTCAGGGGGGGGACGCAATCAGCCCCAGCATTTT. Translating it yields CASTSGGGRNQPQHF. Full variable domain (missing parts from reference TRBV28 and TRBJ1-5): DVKVTQSSRYLVKRTGEKVFLECVQDMDHENMFWYRQDPGLGLRLIYFSYDVKMKEKGDIPEGYSVSREKKERFSLILESASTNQTSMYLCASTSGGGRNQPQHFGDGTRLSIL.

In this sample, this clonotype turned up a few times. The rearrangement joins TRBV20-1 to TRBJ2-3; a possible D gene is TRBD2 (6 bases). The V gene lost 6 bases and the J gene lost 4 bases, with 11 bases spanning the gap. Germline CDR1 reads DFQATT; CDR2 reads SNEGSKA (reference sequence). The CDR3 loop spans 12 amino acids. The CDR3 region is CSAAPGADTQYF. The CDR3 DNA is TGCAGTGCGGCCCCGGGGGCAGATACGCAGTATTTT.

This clonotype was detected ten times or more. The CDR3 sequence: CSARRGFGGYGEQFF. As DNA, the CDR3 is TGCAGTGCTAGAAGGGGTTTTGGGGGGTACGGTGAGCAGTTCTTC. This chain links TRBV20-1 with TRBJ2-1, with D possibly matching TRBD2 (6 bases). The V gene lost 2 bases and the J gene lost 9 bases, with 20 bases spanning the gap. CDR1 and CDR2 from the germline V gene are DFQATT and SNEGSKA (reference sequence). This CDR3 has 15 residues.

Only a few counts were recorded for this clonotype. J is TRBJ1-5 and V is TRBV28; D is unclear. The CDR3 is made up of 12 amino acids. V shed 7 bases and J shed 4 bases, with 8 bases lying between them. CDR1 and CDR2 from the germline V gene are MDHEN and SYDVKM. The CDR3 region is CASNRGNQPQHF. The CDR3 nucleotides are TGTGCCAGCAATAGAGGGAATCAGCCCCAGCATTTT.

The chain recombines TRBV12-3 or TRBV12-4 with TRBJ2-1, with 8 nucleotides matching TRBD2. This CDR3 is built from 16 residues. Trimming took 4 bases from V and 4 from J; bases not matched to a gene: 9. The CDR3 coding sequence is TGTGCCAGCAGTTACCCTATTCGGGGGGGATACAATGAGCAGTTCTTC. Encoded protein: CASSYPIRGGYNEQFF.

This clonotype was counted at least ten times. This chain joins TRBV6-5 and TRBJ2-7; 11 positions agree with TRBD1. CDR3 length equals 16 residues. The junction had 4 bases not matched to a gene; V was cut back by 2 bases and J by 1 base. The V gene's germline CDR1 is MNHEY and CDR2 SVGAGI. For the CDR3, the DNA is TGTGCCAGCAGTTACGGAGGGACAGGGGGTTCCTACGAGCAGTACTTC. This encodes CASSYGGTGGSYEQYF.

In this sample, this clonotype turned up many times. This sequence joins TRBV27 and TRBJ1-1, with 7 bases identical to TRBD1. CDR1 is MNHEY and CDR2 is SMNVEV in the germline V gene (reference sequence). The CDR3 runs 16 residues. The V segment lost 5 bases and the J segment 4 bases; nucleotides outside the gene matches: 13. The CDR3 loop reads CASSPRQGYVGTEAFF. The CDR3 bases are TGTGCCAGCAGTCCCCGACAGGGCTACGTGGGCACTGAAGCTTTCTTT.

The chain uses TRBV9 and TRBJ1-1; D remains unclear. Germline CDR1 is SGDLS and CDR2 is YYNGEE. The CDR3 loop spans 13 amino acids. Between the trimmed V and J ends, which lost 3 bases and 2 bases, there was a span of 8 bases. CDR3 sequence (DNA): TGTGCCAGCAGCGGCATGCTCAACACTGAAGCTTTCTTT. This encodes CASSGMLNTEAFF.